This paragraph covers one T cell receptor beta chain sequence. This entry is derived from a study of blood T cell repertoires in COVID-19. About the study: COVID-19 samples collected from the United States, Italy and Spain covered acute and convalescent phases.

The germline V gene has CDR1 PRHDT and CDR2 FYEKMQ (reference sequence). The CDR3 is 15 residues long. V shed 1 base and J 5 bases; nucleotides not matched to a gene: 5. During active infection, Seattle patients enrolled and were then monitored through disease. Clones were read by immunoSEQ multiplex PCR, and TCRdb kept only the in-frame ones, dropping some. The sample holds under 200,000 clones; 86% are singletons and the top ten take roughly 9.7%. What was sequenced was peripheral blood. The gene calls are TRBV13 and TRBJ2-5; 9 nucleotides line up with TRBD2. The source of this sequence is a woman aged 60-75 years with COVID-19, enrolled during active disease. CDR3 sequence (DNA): TGTGCCAGCAGCTTAGTAGCGGGAGTATTCGAGACCCAGTACTTC. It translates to CASSLVAGVFETQYF.